This record concerns one TCR beta chain sequence. The data derive from a study of control samples from healthy donors and cancer patients. This CDR3 is 16 amino acids long. Between the trimmed V and J ends, which lost 3 bases and 1 base, there was a span of 14 bases. Germline-derived CDR1 and CDR2 are SGDLS and YYNGEE. TCRdb's copy holds only in-frame clones and misses some; the assay was immunoSEQ multiplex PCR. The data show 110,000 or so clones, with almost 85% seen just once and 6.5% held by the top ten. The J gene is TRBJ1-5, the V gene TRBV9, with D possibly being TRBD1 (5 bases). The sequence was collected from a man between 18 and 35 years old in good health. Sequenced sample: blood. The CDR3 DNA reads as TGTGCCAGCAGCGCAACCGACAGTAACAGCAATCAGCCCCAGCATTTT. As protein: CASSATDSNSNQPQHF.